The 15 T cell receptor beta chains below come from one sample, sequenced in a study of response to subunit inactivated influenza vaccine (dated by TCRdb to between 2018 and 2020). Library creation used RT-PCR. Sequencer: Illumina HiSeq 2500. Through fastp at Q25 and MiXCR, TCRdb rebuilt clones from the public reads, retaining in-frame beta chains. For every CDR3 protein sequence, its rows merge into one entry that carries the most common genes and DNA. For this sample the table gives fewer than 400,000 distinct CDR3 sequences, of which 20% to 25% were detected only once. Roughly 10% of the sample is in the top ten clones. This specimen consisted of PBMCs from blood, obtained approximately 22 months after vaccination. These receptors came from a man in his fifties or sixties who received an inactivated influenza vaccine. Donor details come from another sample of the same person, matched by shared clones.

This clonotype was observed a handful of times. This chain links TRBV19 with TRBJ1-1; maybe TRBD1 (5 bases). This CDR3 region has 17 residues. Trimming cost V 5 bases and J 5 bases, with 24 bases left between them. CDR1 is LNHDA, CDR2 SQIVND, per germline (reference sequence). CDR3 sequence (DNA): TGTGCCAGTAGTCCGACCCCGGGACGGGTGAACAAAACTGAAGCTTTCTTT. It encodes CASSPTPGRVNKTEAFF.

The chain uses TRBV18 and TRBJ1-4; 7 bases fit TRBD1. Germline V gives CDR1 KGHSH, CDR2 LQKENI. Trimming cost V 1 base and J 2 bases; bases outside gene matches: 4. This CDR3 has 16 amino acids. The CDR3 reads CASSPQGAATNEKLFF. CDR3 nucleotide sequence: TGTGCCAGCTCACCACAGGGGGCTGCCACTAATGAAAAACTGTTTTTT.

The rearrangement joins TRBV2 to TRBJ1-1; TRBD1 is a possible D gene (5 bases). V lost 3 bases and J 4 bases, leaving 9 bases between the germline ends. Germline V gene sequence: CDR1 SNHLY, CDR2 FYNNEI. This CDR3 is 13 amino acids long. DNA for the CDR3: TGTGCCAGCAGTGAGCAGGGAGGCACTGAAGCTTTCTTT. Translation gives CASSEQGGTEAFF.

This clonotype came up many times. The chain has TRBV29-1 and TRBJ1-1; 8 nucleotides match TRBD1. V shed 6 bases and J 5 bases; nucleotides not matched to a gene: 8. The CDR3 sequence is 13 residues long. In germline, CDR1 is SQVTM, CDR2 ANQGSEA. CDR3 sequence (DNA): TGCAGCGTCTTGCAGACAGGGGATACTGAAGCTTTCTTT. Amino acids: CSVLQTGDTEAFF.

The V call is TRBV19, the J call TRBJ1-5, with D maybe TRBD1 (5 bases). The germline CDR1 and CDR2 sequences are LNHDA and SQIVND (reference sequence). This CDR3 comprises 15 residues. V was cut by 5 bases and J by 8 bases, with 19 bases left in between. The CDR3 spells CASSPRVGGEKPQHF. The CDR3 region has the DNA TGTGCCAGTAGTCCCCGTGTGGGAGGGGAAAAGCCCCAGCATTTT. Looking up the rest from reference TRBV19 and TRBJ1-5 gives the full variable domain: DGGITQSPKYLFRKEGQNVTLSCEQNLNHDAMYWYRQDPGQGLRLIYYSQIVNDFQKGDIAEGYSVSREKKESFPLTVTSAQKNPTAFYLCASSPRVGGEKPQHFGDGTRLSIL.

The genes are TRBV23-1 and TRBJ1-6, with no clear D. TRBV23-1 is marked as an open reading frame, function uncertain. The CDR3 is made up of 14 amino acids. V was pared by 0 bases and J by 7 bases, with 7 bases between. For the CDR3, the DNA is TGCGCCAGCAGTCAATCGAAAGGGAATTCACCCCTCCACTTT. It specifies CASSQSKGNSPLHF.

This clonotype has just a few counts. V and J are TRBV7-6 and TRBJ2-7, with a weak D call TRBD2 (6 bases). Trimming removed 5 bases from V and 5 bases from J, with 22 bases in between. The CDR3 has 16 residues. The germline V gene has CDR1 SGHVS and CDR2 FNYEAQ. CDR3 DNA sequence: TGTGCCAGCAGCCCCACGGGAGAGGTCGGATCGAACGAGCAGTACTTC. It codes for CASSPTGEVGSNEQYF.

This clonotype was observed a handful of times. The V and J genes are TRBV29-1 and TRBJ2-5; 9 positions match TRBD1. With V trimmed by 6 bases and J by 9 bases, 17 bases remained unmatched. In germline, CDR1 is SQVTM, CDR2 ANQGSEA. This CDR3 region has 15 residues. The CDR3 coding sequence is TGCAGCGTGGCAACACCCAGGACAGGGGTCACGGCCCAGTACTTC. Translation gives CSVATPRTGVTAQYF.

The sample holds a few counts of this clonotype. The genes are TRBV4-3 and TRBJ2-3, with D perhaps TRBD1 (6 bases). Germline CDR1 and CDR2: LGHNA and YSLEER. This CDR3 has 16 amino acids. The V end was cut by 0 bases, the J end by 4 bases, with 14 bases between. Here the CDR3 reads CASSQDRGIPADTQYF. The CDR3 DNA sequence: TGCGCCAGCAGCCAAGATAGGGGGATACCGGCAGATACGCAGTATTTT.

The chain carries TRBV11-2 and TRBJ1-6; perhaps TRBD1 as D (5 bases). CDR3 length: 15 amino acids. V was cut by 5 bases and J by 15 bases, with 23 bases left in between. The germline V gene encodes CDR1 SGHAT and CDR2 FQNNGV. The CDR3 loop is CASSAQVRRGAFLHF. CDR3 nucleotides: TGTGCCAGCAGCGCCCAGGTGAGGAGGGGAGCCTTCCTCCACTTT.

The V gene is TRBV11-2, the J gene TRBJ2-5; D gene unclear. Germline CDR1 is SGHAT and CDR2 is FQNNGV. The CDR3 is 14 amino acids. Trimming pared 1 base from V and 2 bases from J, leaving 8 bases between. CDR3 bases: TGTGCCAGCAGCTTAGGCCCGATACAAGAGACCCAGTACTTC. This translates into CASSLGPIQETQYF.

This clonotype turned up a few times. This chain links TRBV7-8 with TRBJ1-3, with D possibly matching TRBD1 (5 bases). Germline values: CDR1 SGHVS, CDR2 FQNEAQ. This CDR3 contains 18 residues. The V and J ends lost 5 bases and 0 bases respectively, with 20 bases between them. The CDR3 region is CASSPNLGTASSGNTIYF. CDR3 sequence (DNA): TGTGCCAGCAGCCCAAACCTCGGGACGGCAAGCTCTGGAAACACCATATATTTT.

The rearrangement uses TRBV28 and TRBJ1-1, with D possibly being TRBD1 (6 bases). This CDR3 has 16 amino acids. Trimming left V 3 bases short and J 0 bases short, with 14 bases between. Germline V lookup: CDR1 MDHEN, CDR2 SYDVKM. The CDR3, as DNA: TGTGCCAGCAGTTTCCAGACAGGTACCATGAACACTGAAGCTTTCTTT. Its translation is CASSFQTGTMNTEAFF.

This clonotype has a handful of counts. This sequence joins TRBV5-1 and TRBJ2-3; possibly TRBD1 for D (5 bases). Deletions cut 0 bases from V and 5 bases from J, with 16 bases between. CDR1 is SGHRS and CDR2 is YFSETQ in the germline V gene. The CDR3 is 16 residues long. The CDR3 DNA follows: TGCGCCAGCAGCTTGGCCCTAAGACAGTCGGGAGATACGCAGTATTTT. As protein: CASSLALRQSGDTQYF.

The V call is TRBV9, the J call TRBJ2-7, with D perhaps TRBD1 (6 bases). Germline CDR1 is SGDLS and CDR2 is YYNGEE. The germline V and J ends were trimmed by 4 bases and 5 bases, with 19 bases remaining between them. The CDR3 is 15 amino acids. CDR3 in amino acids: CASSPSPGTFNEQYF. CDR3 nucleotide sequence: TGTGCCAGCAGCCCAAGTCCCGGGACATTCAACGAGCAGTACTTC.